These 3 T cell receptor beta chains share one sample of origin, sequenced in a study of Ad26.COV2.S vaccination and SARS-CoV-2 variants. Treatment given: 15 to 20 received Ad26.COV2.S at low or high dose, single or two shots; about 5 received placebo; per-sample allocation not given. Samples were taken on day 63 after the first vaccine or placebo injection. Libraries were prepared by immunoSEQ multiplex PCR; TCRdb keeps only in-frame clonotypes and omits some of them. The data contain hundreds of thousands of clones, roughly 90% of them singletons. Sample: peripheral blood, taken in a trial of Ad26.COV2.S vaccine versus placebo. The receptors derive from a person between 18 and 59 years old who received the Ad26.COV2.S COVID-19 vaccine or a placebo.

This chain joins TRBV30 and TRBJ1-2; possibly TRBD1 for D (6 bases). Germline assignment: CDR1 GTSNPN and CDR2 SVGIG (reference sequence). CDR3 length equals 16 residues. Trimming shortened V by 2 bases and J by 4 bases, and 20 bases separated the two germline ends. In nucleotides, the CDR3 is TGTGCCTGGAGTCCCCCTCCCACCAGGGGTGGCTATGGCTACACCTTC. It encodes CAWSPPPTRGGYGYTF.

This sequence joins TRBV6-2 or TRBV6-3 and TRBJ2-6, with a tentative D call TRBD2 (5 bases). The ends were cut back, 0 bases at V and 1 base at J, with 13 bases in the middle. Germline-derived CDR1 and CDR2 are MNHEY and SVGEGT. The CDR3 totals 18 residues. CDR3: CASSYSPGFRSGANVLTF. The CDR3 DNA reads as TGTGCCAGCAGTTACTCTCCGGGGTTTAGGTCTGGGGCCAACGTCCTGACTTTC.

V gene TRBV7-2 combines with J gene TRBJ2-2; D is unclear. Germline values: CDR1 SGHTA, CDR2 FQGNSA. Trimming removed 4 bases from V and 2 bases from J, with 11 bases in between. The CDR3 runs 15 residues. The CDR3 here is CASSSGPLNTGELFF. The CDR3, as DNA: TGTGCCAGCAGCTCCGGGCCTCTCAACACCGGGGAGCTGTTTTTT.